The TCR beta chain described here comes from a study of T cell responses to AZD1222 COVID-19 vaccine. This clone was detected once. Its matching antigen is unknown. Libraries were prepared by immunoSEQ multiplex PCR; TCRdb keeps only in-frame clonotypes and omits some of them. The sample carries under 150,000 clones, 85% to 95% recorded once. Study-wide results and limits: The donor group comprised mostly white British people and more females; the analysis possibly underestimated clonal diversity. Spike-wide coverage was observed for vaccine-associated CD4 TCRs, with dominant responses at 160-218 and 743-854.

From germline, CDR1 is SGDLS and CDR2 YYNGEE. V lost 4 bases and J 6 bases, leaving 18 bases between the germline ends. The CDR3 has 15 amino acids. The chain combines TRBV9 with TRBJ2-3; D may be TRBD1 or TRBD2 (6 bases each). This TCR was sampled from an adult in good health. The sample was peripheral blood, taken on day 0 of AZD1222 vaccination. The CDR3 protein is CASSLRGLPIDTQYF. The CDR3 nucleotides read TGTGCCAGCAGCCTCAGGGGACTGCCCATTGATACGCAGTATTTT.